This T cell receptor (beta chain) was captured in a study of cytomegalovirus exposure and HLA in healthy donors. Clones were sequenced by immunoSEQ multiplex PCR, and TCRdb holds only the in-frame ones, with some missing. The table lists 200,000 to 250,000 clones, 75% to 90% of them singletons. Overall study results and limits: The study found most TCR sequences rare, yet found some public TCRs in many donors. Researchers catalogued some 160 TCR beta chains as cytomegalovirus-associated.

The donors were part of the approximately 130-subject validation cohort, which stood apart from the roughly 670-subject first cohort. The CDR3 totals 14 residues. Germline values: CDR1 LNHNV, CDR2 YYDKDF (reference sequence). V dropped 1 base and J dropped 3 bases, with 10 bases sitting between them. About this clone itself: Its specificity is not known.

The chain is built from TRBV15 and TRBJ2-7; TRBD2 is a possible D gene (5 bases). The sequence derives from a woman in her thirties in good health and CMV-seropositive. Sequences were obtained from PBMCs. The CDR3 DNA reads as TGTGCCACCAGCAGAGCCGGACTCCTCTACGAGCAGTACTTC. Translation: CATSRAGLLYEQYF.